Sequencing of this T cell receptor gamma chain was carried out in a study of gamma delta lymphoproliferative disorders and STAT genes. TCRdb ran CATT on the multiplex PCR reads. This repertoire shows a few thousand gamma-chain clones, 8.5% to 10% found once; its top ten account for 50% to 75%. PBMCs from patients and controls supplied the genomic DNA for sequencing. V lost 9 bases and J lost 2; bases outside the gene matches: 10. The CDR3 length is 14 residues. Sequenced input: blood. The rearrangement links TRGV11 to TRGJ1 or TRGJ2. The J gene comes from matching the DNA to germline here; TCRdb lacks it. TRGV11 qualifies as an ORF whose function is uncertain. The origin of this receptor is a human donor with gamma-delta T-cell large granular lymphocyte leukemia. CDR3 sequence reads: CACWAPRHYYKKLF. The CDR3 DNA sequence: TGTGCCTGCTGGGCCCCAAGACATTATTATAAGAAACTCTTT.